This TCR beta chain was profiled in a study of blood T cell repertoires in COVID-19. Across the whole study: COVID-19 samples collected from the United States, Italy and Spain covered acute and convalescent phases. PBMCs, B-cell-depleted T cells, or T cells provided the cDNA or gDNA that made up the material.

Under the authors' procedure: Estimates of nucleated cell counts were drawn from the amplification of reference gene primers. Measured with immunoSEQ multiplex PCR; TCRdb has only the in-frame clones, and not every one. The V and J calls and clone size are taken from that table; D and trimming were inferred from the DNA. The profile covers more than 95,000 clones, with over 75% appearing a single time and 6.2% taken by the ten largest. The TCR comes from a human donor in a cohort sampled during active COVID-19. Source material: peripheral blood.

CDR3 nucleotides: TGTGCCAGCAATCCGCGGGACAGGGTACAAGAGACCCAGTACTTC. This translates into CASNPRDRVQETQYF. The rearrangement joins TRBV6-5 to TRBJ2-5, with 9 nucleotides matching TRBD1. Germline V gene lookup returns CDR1 MNHEY and CDR2 SVGAGI. This CDR3 is built from 15 residues. V lost 7 bases, J lost 2 bases, and 8 bases stayed unmatched.